One sample yielded the 19 T cell receptor beta chains listed below, sequenced in a study of technical replicates of blood from a few donors. Profiled with immunoSEQ multiplex PCR; TCRdb holds only in-frame clones, not every one. This table has approximately 60,000 clones, approximately 87% appearing once. The sequenced sample consisted of PBMCs. The source of these receptors is a human donor in good health. Some clones in this sample may be carry-over from other donors' samples.

As regards this clone: This sample also contains other DNA sequences that code for the same CDR3. V usage is TRBV7-3 and J usage is TRBJ2-1; 8 bases fit TRBD2. V shed 5 bases and J 8 bases; nucleotides not matched to a gene: 2. Germline assignment: CDR1 SGHTA and CDR2 FQGTGA. The length of the CDR3 is 12 residues. The CDR3 is CASSPGGDEQFF. CDR3 coding DNA: TGTGCCAGCAGCCCGGGGGGGGATGAGCAGTTCTTC.

This clone has just a few counts. V gene TRBV4-3 combines with J gene TRBJ1-3; TRBD1 might be the D (5 bases). The CDR3 is made up of 16 amino acids. The germline V gene encodes CDR1 LGHNA and CDR2 YSLEER. The V gene lost 0 bases and the J gene lost 1 base, with 10 bases spanning the gap. CDR3 amino acids: CASSQDRGFSGNTIYF. Written as DNA, the CDR3 is TGCGCCAGCAGCCAAGACCGGGGGTTTTCTGGAAACACCATATATTTT.

The chain employs TRBV30 and TRBJ1-4, with a weak D call TRBD1 (6 bases). CDR1 and CDR2 from the germline V gene are GTSNPN and SVGIG (reference sequence). V was trimmed by 0 bases and J by 14 bases, leaving 16 bases between them. There are 13 residues in the CDR3. The CDR3 reads CAWSVTGGTRLFF. CDR3 DNA: TGTGCCTGGAGTGTAACCGGGGGGACAAGGCTGTTTTTT.

Points on this clone: The same CDR3 also results from other DNA sequences found in this sample. The chain links TRBV5-1 to TRBJ1-1; no clear D gene. Trimming shortened V by 1 base and J by 5 bases, and 6 bases separated the two germline ends. Looked up from germline, CDR1 is SGHRS and CDR2 is YFSETQ. The CDR3 sequence is 12 residues long. The CDR3 is CASSLTGTEAFF. DNA for the CDR3: TGCGCCAGCAGCTTGACGGGGACTGAAGCTTTCTTT.

This clone has more than one count but fewer than ten. The chain couples TRBV5-1 to TRBJ2-1; TRBD1 might be the D (5 bases). The CDR3 is 14 amino acids. Germline V gene lookup returns CDR1 SGHRS and CDR2 YFSETQ. V was pared by 2 bases and J by 3 bases, with 9 bases between. CDR3 DNA: TGCGCCAGCAGCTTAGCACAGGACTACAATGAGCAGTTCTTC. Its protein is CASSLAQDYNEQFF.

V and J are TRBV15 and TRBJ2-7; the D gene is possibly TRBD2 (7 bases). Trimming cost V 2 bases and J 2 bases, with 13 bases left between them. This CDR3 comprises 15 residues. Germline CDR1 is LNHNV and CDR2 is YYDKDF (reference sequence). The CDR3 DNA reads TGTGCCACCAGCAGATCCAAGGGGGGGCCCTACGAGCAGTACTTC. It translates to CATSRSKGGPYEQYF.

The table lists this clone with a count of one. The chain carries TRBV29-1 and TRBJ2-2; the D gene is possibly TRBD1 (6 bases). The CDR3 has 14 residues. Germline values: CDR1 SQVTM, CDR2 ANQGSEA. The V and J ends lost 6 bases and 0 bases respectively, with 11 bases between them. The CDR3 coding sequence is TGCAGCGTCATGACAGGAGCGAACACCGGGGAGCTGTTTTTT. Protein product: CSVMTGANTGELFF.

This clone was detected only a few times. The chain has TRBV13 and TRBJ2-1; D is perhaps TRBD1 (5 bases). The CDR3 spans 15 residues. Trimming removed 5 bases from V and 3 bases from J, with 14 bases in between. Germline V gene sequence: CDR1 PRHDT, CDR2 FYEKMQ (reference sequence). The CDR3 loop reads CASSEEQESYNEQFF. CDR3 bases: TGTGCCAGCAGCGAAGAACAGGAGAGCTACAATGAGCAGTTCTTC. The variable domain in full, completed from reference TRBV13 and TRBJ2-1, reads AAGVIQSPRHLIKEKRETATLKCYPIPRHDTVYWYQQGPGQDPQFLISFYEKMQSDKGSIPDRFSAQQFSDYHSELNMSSLELGDSALYFCASSEEQESYNEQFFGPGTRLTVL.

The chain joins TRBV5-4 to TRBJ2-7, with D tentatively TRBD2 (6 bases). Germline V gives CDR1 SGHNT, CDR2 YYREEE (reference sequence). This CDR3 comprises 13 residues. V was shortened by 5 bases and J by 5 bases, with 14 bases between the two germline ends. The CDR3 nucleotides are TGTGCCAGCAGATCCACAGGCGGGAACGAGCAGTACTTC. Its protein is CASRSTGGNEQYF.

This chain uses TRBV7-9 with TRBJ2-1, with D uncertain. This CDR3 spans 13 amino acids. Germline V CDR1 and CDR2: SEHNR, FQNEAQ (reference sequence). V dropped 1 base and J dropped 9 bases, with 10 bases sitting between them. CDR3 in amino acids: CASSLVENSEQFF. In DNA, the CDR3 is TGTGCCAGCAGCTTAGTGGAGAATTCTGAGCAGTTCTTC.

V is TRBV7-2 and J is TRBJ1-3, with D possibly being TRBD1 (5 bases). Germline-derived CDR1 and CDR2 are SGHTA and FQGNSA. Trimming removed 5 bases at V and 8 bases at J, with 13 bases between. The CDR3 totals 13 residues. The CDR3 DNA reads TGTGCCAGCAGCGCGGATGGGGGGGACACCATATATTTT. Translation gives CASSADGGDTIYF.

The chain uses TRBV7-2 and TRBJ1-2; maybe TRBD1 (5 bases). V was pared by 0 bases and J by 8 bases, with 13 bases between. The CDR3 is 14 amino acids. Germline V gene sequence: CDR1 SGHTA, CDR2 FQGNSA. CDR3 in amino acids: CASSLAPGLHGYTF. Written as DNA, the CDR3 is TGTGCCAGCAGCTTAGCCCCAGGGCTTCACGGCTACACCTTC.

The chain is built from TRBV2 and TRBJ1-2; possibly TRBD1 for D (6 bases). The CDR3 runs to 18 residues. The germline CDR1 and CDR2 sequences are SNHLY and FYNNEI. The germline V and J ends were trimmed by 0 bases and 4 bases, with 21 bases remaining between them. CDR3 sequence reads: CASSEARGGRMSTYGYTF. The CDR3, as DNA: TGTGCCAGCAGTGAAGCGCGGGGGGGCCGGATGTCGACCTATGGCTACACCTTC.

This chain links TRBV15 with TRBJ1-2; unclear D gene. With 1 base removed from V and 7 bases from J, the gap between germline ends came to 13 bases. Germline V gene sequence: CDR1 LNHNV, CDR2 YYDKDF (reference sequence). CDR3 length equals 14 residues. The CDR3 bases are TGTGCCACCAGCAGAGCGGGCCCAGCGGCTGGCTACACCTTC. Its protein is CATSRAGPAAGYTF.

This clone was seen more than once but under ten times. This sequence joins TRBV7-3 and TRBJ1-1; TRBD1 matches at 9 bases. The ends lost 0 bases at V and 8 bases at J; junction bases unmatched: 1. Germline values: CDR1 SGHTA, CDR2 FQGTGA. The CDR3 sequence is 13 residues long. CDR3 amino acids: CASSLTGQGEAFF. DNA of the CDR3: TGTGCCAGCAGCTTAACCGGACAGGGGGAAGCTTTCTTT.

This clone has a handful of counts. The chain joins TRBV23-1 to TRBJ1-1, with D perhaps TRBD1 (6 bases). TRBV23-1 is noted as an ORF with a role that remains uncertain. Trimming took off 2 bases at V and 7 bases at J, with 11 bases between the two ends. CDR3 length: 13 amino acids. DNA of the CDR3: TGCGCCAGCAGTCAAGAGACAGGATGTGAAGCTTTCTTT. Translated, it gives CASSQETGCEAFF.

The J gene is TRBJ1-2, the V gene TRBV5-6; D is possibly TRBD1 (5 bases). The CDR3 runs 14 residues. V dropped 4 bases and J dropped 4 bases, with 14 bases sitting between them. Looked up from germline, CDR1 is SGHDT and CDR2 is YYEEEE. The CDR3 DNA is TGTGCCAGCAGCCTTAGGGGTTTGTCCTATGGCTACACCTTC. Translated: CASSLRGLSYGYTF.

This clone was counted once. The chain employs TRBV6-5 and TRBJ1-4, with D possibly matching TRBD1 (5 bases). The CDR3 runs to 13 residues. Germline CDR1 is MNHEY and CDR2 is SVGAGI. V was shortened by 5 bases and J by 12 bases, with 16 bases between the two germline ends. The CDR3 reads CASSPLQGTQLFF. CDR3 nucleotide sequence: TGTGCCAGCAGTCCTCTCCAGGGAACGCAACTGTTTTTT.

V gene TRBV5-1 combines with J gene TRBJ2-2, with D maybe TRBD1 (5 bases). CDR1 and CDR2 (germline): SGHRS, YFSETQ. Trimming removed 7 bases from V and 2 bases from J, with 15 bases in between. The CDR3 length is 15 residues. The CDR3 loop is CASSWQGGNTGELFF. The CDR3 DNA follows: TGCGCCAGCTCCTGGCAGGGCGGAAACACCGGGGAGCTGTTTTTT.